This entry lists 18 T cell receptor beta chains sequenced from one sample in a study of blood T cell repertoires in COVID-19 (TCRdb year 2020). Library preparation used the immunoSEQ multiplex PCR assay. TCRdb holds this immuneACCESS table with in-frame rearrangements only. Some clones are missing; in checked studies, unresolved V genes explain under half, and the rest has no known cause. The sample yields about 260,000 clones; about nine tenths were counted once. The top ten clones comprise roughly 1.6% of the sample. Source material: peripheral blood. Receptors originate from a woman aged 40 to 55 who had recovered from COVID-19.

The chain links TRBV9 to TRBJ2-3; tentatively, D is TRBD2 (5 bases). The CDR3 has 14 residues. The V end lost 3 bases, the J end lost 3 bases, and 11 bases lay between the germline ends. The germline V gene has CDR1 SGDLS and CDR2 YYNGEE. The CDR3 sequence: CASSAQLGTDTQYF. CDR3 coding DNA: TGTGCCAGCAGCGCCCAACTAGGGACAGATACGCAGTATTTT.

The chain carries TRBV29-1 and TRBJ2-2; D not certain. Germline values: CDR1 SQVTM, CDR2 ANQGSEA. The CDR3 runs 13 residues. V gave up 7 bases and J gave up 0 bases, with 9 bases separating them. Written as DNA, the CDR3 is TGCAGCGCACCCCGGTCGAACACCGGGGAGCTGTTTTTT. This codes for CSAPRSNTGELFF.

The rearrangement links TRBV5-1 to TRBJ1-5; no clear D gene. Germline lookup yields CDR1 SGHRS and CDR2 YFSETQ. With 3 bases removed from V and 2 bases from J, the gap between germline ends came to 15 bases. The CDR3 has 16 amino acids. Here the CDR3 DNA reads TGCGCCAGCAGCTACCCGACCCGGAGGGGCAATCAGCCCCAGCATTTT. This codes for CASSYPTRRGNQPQHF.

The chain joins TRBV6-5 to TRBJ2-5; 12 nucleotides agree with TRBD2. The junction had 8 bases not matched to a gene; V was cut back by 7 bases and J by 5 bases. The germline CDR1 and CDR2 sequences are MNHEY and SVGAGI. This CDR3 spans 15 amino acids. The CDR3 DNA reads TGTGCCAGCAAACCTAGCGGGGGGGCTAAGGAGACCCAGTACTTC. Amino acid sequence: CASKPSGGAKETQYF.

A single count supports this clone. The rearrangement links TRBV30 to TRBJ1-6, with D tentatively TRBD1 (5 bases). V was trimmed by 3 bases and J by 0 bases, leaving 9 bases between them. CDR3 length: 15 amino acids. Germline CDR1 reads GTSNPN; CDR2 reads SVGIG (reference sequence). CDR3 region: CAWRGPSSYNSPLHF. CDR3 DNA: TGTGCCTGGAGGGGGCCCAGCTCCTATAATTCACCCCTCCACTTT. The entire variable domain, with the rest obtained from reference TRBV30 and TRBJ1-6, is as follows: SQTIHQWPATLVQPVGSPLSLECTVEGTSNPNLYWYRQAAGRGLQLLFYSVGIGQISSEVPQNLSASRPQDRQFILSSKKLLLSDSGFYLCAWRGPSSYNSPLHFGNGTRLTVT.

This clone has a handful of counts. The V gene is TRBV5-1, the J gene TRBJ1-4, with 9 bases that match TRBD1. V lost 6 bases, J lost 4 bases, and 7 bases stayed unmatched. CDR3 length: 15 amino acids. CDR1 and CDR2 (germline): SGHRS, YFSETQ. The CDR3, as DNA: TGCGCCAGCACCTTAACAGGGGGCTATAATGAAAAACTGTTTTTT. Amino acids: CASTLTGGYNEKLFF.

The J gene is TRBJ2-3, the V gene TRBV7-9, with a tentative D call TRBD2 (6 bases). Germline CDR1 is SEHNR and CDR2 is FQNEAQ (reference sequence). CDR3 length: 16 amino acids. V was cut by 2 bases and J by 2 bases, with 14 bases left in between. CDR3 nucleotide sequence: TGTGCCAGCAGCTTATATGCGGGGCGTATCACAGATACGCAGTATTTT. Translated: CASSLYAGRITDTQYF.

This clone was detected only a few times. This CDR3 reads CASSYPEDRDGTEAFF. CDR3 in DNA: TGTGCCAGCAGTTACCCCGAAGACAGGGACGGGACTGAAGCTTTCTTT. The gene calls are TRBV6-2 or TRBV6-3 and TRBJ1-1; 7 bases agree with TRBD1. From germline, CDR1 is MNHEY and CDR2 SVGEGT. The CDR3 sequence is 16 residues long. The junction had 11 bases not matched to a gene; V was cut back by 2 bases and J by 5 bases.

This chain joins TRBV7-9 and TRBJ1-2, with 7 positions matching TRBD1. J gave up 5 bases and V 4 bases, and 10 bases lay outside the gene matches. CDR3 length: 15 residues. Germline V gene lookup returns CDR1 SEHNR and CDR2 FQNEAQ (reference sequence). CDR3 sequence reads: CASSSPFGQAYGYTF. CDR3 nucleotide sequence: TGTGCCAGCAGCTCACCGTTCGGACAGGCGTATGGCTACACCTTC. The full variable domain, rest sourced from reference TRBV7-9 and TRBJ1-2, is DTGVSQNPRHKITKRGQNVTFRCDPISEHNRLYWYRQTLGQGPEFLTYFQNEAQLEKSRLLSDRFSAERPKGSFSTLEIQRTEQGDSAMYLCASSSPFGQAYGYTFGSGTRLTVV.

The gene calls are TRBV12-3 or TRBV12-4 and TRBJ1-1; D is ambiguous. The V end was cut by 7 bases, the J end by 1 base, with 10 bases between. The CDR3 contains 13 residues. The CDR3 DNA reads TGTGCCAGCAACGAACAGCCGAACACTGAAGCTTTCTTT. Its protein is CASNEQPNTEAFF.

The V call is TRBV29-1, the J call TRBJ1-6; possible D gene TRBD1, 6 bases. The length of the CDR3 is 15 residues. Trimming left V 5 bases short and J 0 bases short, with 11 bases between. Per the germline V gene, CDR1 is SQVTM and CDR2 is ANQGSEA. CDR3 protein: CSVRTANSYNSPLHF. The DNA for the CDR3 is TGCAGCGTTAGGACAGCCAACTCCTATAATTCACCCCTCCACTTT.

The count of this clone is one. The chain links TRBV7-2 to TRBJ2-5; maybe TRBD1 (5 bases). CDR3 length: 10 amino acids. Germline lookup yields CDR1 SGHTA and CDR2 FQGNSA. V dropped 5 bases and J dropped 7 bases, with 5 bases sitting between them. CDR3 bases: TGTGCCAGCAGCCAGGGGACCCAGTACTTC. This codes for CASSQGTQYF.

The CDR3 DNA reads TGCAGCGCACTGGACAGGGGATCCACCGGGGAGCTGTTTTTT. Translated, it gives CSALDRGSTGELFF. The chain links TRBV29-1 to TRBJ2-2; 9 positions match TRBD1. The CDR3 is 14 amino acids. Germline values: CDR1 SQVTM, CDR2 ANQGSEA. The trim removed 7 bases at V and 4 bases at J, leaving 7 bases unmatched.

This chain links TRBV7-9 with TRBJ2-2; D might be TRBD1 (5 bases). The length of the CDR3 is 13 residues. CDR1 is SEHNR and CDR2 is FQNEAQ in the germline V gene (reference sequence). CDR3 nucleotides: TGTGAGGCGCCAGGGACGAACACCGGGGAGCTGTTTTTT. This translates into CEAPGTNTGELFF.

This clone showed up just once. The rearrangement joins TRBV9 to TRBJ2-2, with D perhaps TRBD2 (6 bases). V lost 4 bases and J 7 bases, leaving 14 bases between the germline ends. Germline V gene lookup returns CDR1 SGDLS and CDR2 YYNGEE. This CDR3 contains 14 residues. This CDR3 is CASSPFGGGGELFF. CDR3 sequence (DNA): TGTGCCAGCAGCCCCTTCGGGGGTGGCGGGGAGCTGTTTTTT.

V is TRBV10-1 and J is TRBJ2-6, with unresolved D. This CDR3 contains 17 residues. From germline, CDR1 is WNHNN and CDR2 SYGVQD (reference sequence). Trimming left V 0 bases short and J 3 bases short, with 12 bases between. The CDR3 here is CASSESRKPGGANVLTF. In nucleotides, the CDR3 is TGCGCCAGCAGTGAGTCCAGGAAACCTGGTGGGGCCAACGTCCTGACTTTC.

V usage is TRBV6-5 and J usage is TRBJ2-5; 9 bases are a match to TRBD1. The germline V gene has CDR1 MNHEY and CDR2 SVGAGI. V dropped 4 bases and J dropped 3; count of bases not matched to a gene: 6. The CDR3 is 15 residues long. As DNA, the CDR3 is TGTGCCAGCAGTTCCGGGACAGGGCGAGAAGAGACCCAGTACTTC. This sequence encodes CASSSGTGREETQYF.

This clone was seen only a few times. V gene TRBV27 combines with J gene TRBJ1-2; TRBD1 matches 7 bases. CDR1 is MNHEY and CDR2 is SMNVEV in the germline V gene (reference sequence). This CDR3 has 14 residues. J was trimmed by 4 bases and V by 5 bases; bases with no gene match: 7. The CDR3 is CASSNTGAVYGYTF. The CDR3 DNA reads TGTGCCAGCAGTAACACAGGGGCCGTCTATGGCTACACCTTC.